This T cell receptor (beta chain) was recorded in a study of T cell responses to AZD1222 COVID-19 vaccine. Looking at the study overall: Some second doses came at about 4 weeks and others at about 12 weeks; these were pooled. Study observations and caveats: Only 5 or 6 individuals given AZD1222 were seropositive at baseline. Two AZD1222 administrations were followed by greater Spike-specific TCR breadth and depth. Clonal diversity was possibly underestimated; the donors were predominantly white British and more often female.

As concerns this clone: The antigen is unknown.

Trimming pared 6 bases from V and 3 bases from J, leaving 3 bases between. This CDR3 comprises 11 residues. TCRdb keeps only in-frame clones here, not all; method: immunoSEQ multiplex PCR. Counted here are 100,000 to 150,000 clones, under 90% occurring once; the ten biggest clones make up around 24%. This clonotype originated in an adult in good health. The chain employs TRBV12-3 or TRBV12-4 and TRBJ2-1; D not certain. The sequenced sample was peripheral blood, obtained on day 0 of AZD1222 vaccination. This chain's CDR3 is CASSIYNEQFF. The CDR3 DNA sequence: TGTGCCAGCAGCATCTACAATGAGCAGTTCTTC.